These T cell receptor beta chains were read from a single sample in a study of blood T cells in healthy people across ages. A single record per CDR3 protein comes from TCRdb applying MiXCR to the 5' RACE reads. The sample holds fewer than 700,000 distinct CDR3 sequences, 47% seen once. Sequenced material: blood. All receptors come from a man aged 80 or over in good health. Both conserved end residues are part of each CDR3. A D gene is named only where the DNA matches it firmly. Size is stated for part of the rows, as once, few or many counts, or as a class when the clone is expanded.

few,TRBD2,TRBJ2-1,TRBV7-2,TGTGCCAGCACTGTAGGGACTAGCTGGGATGAGCAGTTCTTC,CASTVGTSWDEQFF
-,-,TRBJ2-1,TRBV6-1,TGTGCCAGCAGTGAAGCCCGGGCATCCTATCCCTACAATGAGCAGTTCTTC,CASSEARASYPYNEQFF
-,TRBD2,TRBJ2-7,TRBV6-5,TGTGTCAGCAGCCCCGTCGGAGCGGGGTACGAGCAGTACTTC,CVSSPVGAGYEQYF
-,-,TRBJ2-7,TRBV7-2,TGTGCCAGCAGCCCTCGGGTCCAAAAAGCCTACGAGCAGTACTTC,CASSPRVQKAYEQYF
-,TRBD2,TRBJ2-5,TRBV7-9,TGTGCCAGCAGCCCGATGGGACTAGCGGGGGCGTCCACCCAAGAGACCCAGTACTTC,CASSPMGLAGASTQETQYF
-,-,TRBJ1-1,TRBV11-3,TGTGCCAGCAGCAAGAGGGCAGGAGGAGGAACTGAAGCTTTCTTT,CASSKRAGGGTEAFF
-,-,TRBJ2-3,TRBV27,TGTGCCAGCAGTCGCGCCATGACACGCACAGATACGCAGTATTTT,CASSRAMTRTDTQYF
-,TRBD1,TRBJ2-1,TRBV6-6,TGTGCCAGCAGACCCGGGACAGGGGGCGGTGAGCAGTTCTTC,CASRPGTGGGEQFF
few,TRBD1,TRBJ2-7,TRBV6-5,TGTGCCAGCAGTATGGACAGGTTCTCCTACGAGCAGTACTTC,CASSMDRFSYEQYF
-,-,TRBJ2-2,TRBV6-5,TGTGCCAGCAGGTACTCGGAGGGAAAGAACACCGGGGAGCTGTTTTTT,CASRYSEGKNTGELFF
few,TRBD1,TRBJ1-1,TRBV7-9,TGTGCCAGCAGCTTACGGGGACAGTCGAACACTGAAGCTTTCTTT,CASSLRGQSNTEAFF
few,TRBD2,TRBJ2-3,TRBV7-2,TGTGCCAGCAGCCCTCCCGCACGCGGGGGATTCTCGGGTACGCAGTATTTT,CASSPPARGGFSGTQYF
-,-,TRBJ1-2,TRBV7-9,TGTGCCAGCGGCATAGCGGGGCAGGGAGTTAGCTATGGCTACACCTTC,CASGIAGQGVSYGYTF
-,-,TRBJ2-7,TRBV30,TGTGCCTGGAATACGGGACCCATTGGGGCCTACGAGCAGTACTTC,CAWNTGPIGAYEQYF
-,-,TRBJ2-5,TRBV5-1,TGCGCCAGCAGCTTGGACGCAGGGTACGGGGAGACCCAGTACTTC,CASSLDAGYGETQYF
-,-,TRBJ2-7,TRBV20-1,TGCAGTGCTAGAGATCAGGAGGGCGGCGCATACGAGCAGTACTTC,CSARDQEGGAYEQYF
few,TRBD1,TRBJ1-3,TRBV6-5,TGTGCCAGCAGGGGGACAGAGATGAACACCATATATTTT,CASRGTEMNTIYF
-,-,TRBJ1-2,TRBV7-9,TGTGCCAGCAGCTTATCCCCCGGTCACTATGGCTACACCTTC,CASSLSPGHYGYTF
few,-,TRBJ2-3,TRBV7-2,TGTGCCAGCAGCTTAAGTGGACATAGCACAGATACGCAGTATTTT,CASSLSGHSTDTQYF
-,-,TRBJ2-5,TRBV9,TGTGCCAGCAGCCTCAACCGGGACTCAGAGACCCAGTACTTC,CASSLNRDSETQYF
-,TRBD1,TRBJ2-7,TRBV29-1,TGCAGCGTTGAAGGTCTTCAGGGGGCAGGCGAGCAGTACTTC,CSVEGLQGAGEQYF
-,-,TRBJ2-7,TRBV20-1,TGCAGTGCTACCAACGGACAGCTCTACGAGCAGTACTTC,CSATNGQLYEQYF
-,-,TRBJ1-1,TRBV20-1,TGCAGTGCTAGATTCACCGGGAGCACTGAAGCTTTCTTT,CSARFTGSTEAFF
few,-,TRBJ2-1,TRBV7-2,TGTGCCAGCAGCTTTTCAGCCTACAATGAGCAGTTCTTC,CASSFSAYNEQFF
few,TRBD2,TRBJ2-5,TRBV7-2,TGTGCCAGCAGACGCGGGAGAACTGGACTAGCCAGAAGGGAGGAGACCCAGTACTTC,CASRRGRTGLARREETQYF
-,TRBD2,TRBJ2-7,TRBV5-1,TGCGCCAGCAGTGGCGGGGGACCCTCCTACGAGCAGTACTTC,CASSGGGPSYEQYF
-,TRBD2,TRBJ2-1,TRBV28,TGTGCCAGCACCCTGGGGGGGTTCGATGAGCAGTTCTTC,CASTLGGFDEQFF
-,-,TRBJ2-7,TRBV7-2,TGTGCCAGCAGCTTAGAAGGGAGATACGAGCAGTACTTC,CASSLEGRYEQYF
-,-,TRBJ2-1,TRBV28,TGTGCCAGCAGTTTATTGGGCTACTCTTACAATGAGCAGTTCTTC,CASSLLGYSYNEQFF
-,TRBD2,TRBJ2-5,TRBV7-2,TGTGCCAGCAGCTTAGACCCAATAGCGGGAAGTGAGACCCAGTACTTC,CASSLDPIAGSETQYF
many,-,TRBJ2-7,TRBV5-1,TGCGCCAGCAGCGTAGGACACTACGAGCAGTACTTC,CASSVGHYEQYF
-,TRBD2,TRBJ2-1,TRBV9,TGTGCCAGCAGCACCTGGACTAGCGGGAGTTTGAATGAGCAGTTCTTC,CASSTWTSGSLNEQFF
-,TRBD2,TRBJ2-5,TRBV4-3,TGCGCCAGCAGCCAAGCCGGGCCGGGAGGGAATGAGCAGTACTTC,CASSQAGPGGNEQYF
-,TRBD1,TRBJ1-5,TRBV5-1,TGCGCCATCCGGACAGGGGGCAATCAGCCCCAGCATTTT,CAIRTGGNQPQHF
-,-,TRBJ2-3,TRBV19,TGTGCCAGTAGTGCGGGACCAGTCACAGATACGCAGTATTTT,CASSAGPVTDTQYF
-,-,TRBJ2-5,TRBV7-2,TGTGCCAGCAGCTCCCCCGGTCCGGCGCAAGAGACCCAGTACTTC,CASSSPGPAQETQYF
-,TRBD2,TRBJ2-5,TRBV2,TGTGCCAGCCTAGGAGTAGCGGGGTGGGGAGAGACCCAGTACTTC,CASLGVAGWGETQYF
-,-,TRBJ2-1,TRBV4-2,TGTGCCAGCAGCCAAGATAACCTAGGGTCTCATTTAAGTGAGCAGTTCTTC,CASSQDNLGSHLSEQFF
few,-,TRBJ2-1,TRBV5-1,TGCGCCAGCAGCTTGGCCCGGGGCCAGGGGATCTCCGATGAGCAGTTCTTC,CASSLARGQGISDEQFF
-,TRBD1,TRBJ2-7,TRBV6-2/TRBV6-3,TGTGCCAGCAGCTTACGGGACAGCGCGTACGAGCAGTACTTC,CASSLRDSAYEQYF
-,-,TRBJ2-5,TRBV15,TGTGCCACCAGCAGAGAGACTGGACCCCTGTATGAGCAGTACTTC,CATSRETGPLYEQYF
-,TRBD1,TRBJ2-2,TRBV28,TGTGCCAGCAGGGAAGGGGGCCCTAACACCGGGGAGCTGTTTTTT,CASREGGPNTGELFF
-,TRBD2,TRBJ2-1,TRBV2,TGTGCCAGCGAGAAAATTAGCGGGAGCTCCTACAATGAGCAGTTCTTC,CASEKISGSSYNEQFF